Listed below are T cell receptor beta chains from one sample, sequenced in a study of identical twins. Each CDR3 protein gets one entry after TCRdb re-called the 5' RACE reads with MiXCR. The data contain hundreds of thousands of distinct CDR3 sequences, over 20% of them seen just once; the ten biggest clones take up more than 4%. These data were also filed under a second study, of T cells expressing NK-cell markers.

Sequenced input: PBMCs. These receptors were taken from a woman between 18 and 29 years old in good health. Both conserved end residues are part of each CDR3. The order of the fields is V gene, D gene, J gene, clone size, CDR3 DNA, CDR3 protein. The D gene is left open where the match is weak. The size field is filled for only some rows; it gives once, few, many or a size class.

>TRBV5-1|TRBD2|TRBJ2-3|.
TGCGCCAGCAGCTTGATCGGTCGACTAGCGGGGGGGAGCACAGATACGCAGTATTTT
CASSLIGRLAGGSTDTQYF
>TRBV5-6|.|TRBJ2-1|.
TGTGCCAGCAGCGAGGGACACCCCAATGAGCAGTTCTTC
CASSEGHPNEQFF
>TRBV11-1|.|TRBJ2-1|.
TGTGCCAGCAGCTTATTAACCCGAGAGGCCTTACTCTCCCCCTACAATGAGCAGTTCTTC
CASSLLTREALLSPYNEQFF
>TRBV7-2|TRBD2|TRBJ2-1|.
TGTGCCAGCAGCTTTTTCTCTACGGGCGGGAGGAATGAGCAGTTCTTC
CASSFFSTGGRNEQFF
>TRBV20-1|.|TRBJ2-3|few
TGCAGTGCTAGGCGAGACTTCACTAGCACAGATACGCAGTATTTT
CSARRDFTSTDTQYF
>TRBV20-1|TRBD2|TRBJ2-1|.
TGCAGTGCCGGTTTGACTAGCGGGAGGGTCTACAATGAGCAGTTCTTC
CSAGLTSGRVYNEQFF
>TRBV4-3|.|TRBJ2-5|.
TGCGCCAGCAGCCAAGATCGTAATTCGGAGACCCAGTACTTC
CASSQDRNSETQYF
>TRBV7-9|.|TRBJ1-2|.
TGTGCCAGCAGCTCCGCTCGGGAAGGCTACACCTTC
CASSSAREGYTF
>TRBV20-1|TRBD2|TRBJ2-3|few
TGCAGTGCTGCATCCGTAGGACTAGCGGGAGGGCCCGAAGATACGCAGTATTTT
CSAASVGLAGGPEDTQYF
>TRBV10-3|.|TRBJ2-5|few
TGTGCCATCAGTGAGTCTTGGGAGACCCAGTACTTC
CAISESWETQYF
>TRBV4-3|TRBD1|TRBJ2-7|.
TGCGCCAGCAGCCAAGACGGCAGGGGGTTCTTC
CASSQDGRGFF
>TRBV20-1|TRBD2|TRBJ2-1|.
TGCAGTGCTAGTGATCGGGAGGAGGTCTACAATGAGCAGTTCTTC
CSASDREEVYNEQFF
>TRBV20-1|.|TRBJ2-3|few
TGCAGTGCTACAGCGGCCGGGGGCACAGATACGCAGTATTTT
CSATAAGGTDTQYF
>TRBV20-1|.|TRBJ2-7|.
TGCAGTGCCGACGGGGACCAAGGACCGTGGGACTACGAGCAGTACTTC
CSADGDQGPWDYEQYF
>TRBV20-1|.|TRBJ1-2|few
TGCAGAGGGGGGAGAGACTATGGCTACACCTTC
CRGGRDYGYTF
>TRBV7-2|.|TRBJ2-7|once
TGTGCCAGCAGCTTAGGGGGAGTTCCGTACTTC
CASSLGGVPYF
>TRBV20-1|.|TRBJ1-1|few
TGCAGTGCGCCTCTACCTCCCTCAGCTTTCTTT
CSAPLPPSAFF
>TRBV6-1|TRBD1|TRBJ2-7|few
TGTGCCAGCAGTCCGACGGGACAGGGATCCTACGAGCAGTACTTC
CASSPTGQGSYEQYF
>TRBV20-1|.|TRBJ2-1|.
TGCAGTGCTAGAGACCGGGACGCCGTCTACAATGAGCAGTTCTTC
CSARDRDAVYNEQFF
>TRBV4-3|TRBD2|TRBJ2-5|few
TGCGCCAGCAGCCAAGGTCCTAGCGGACAAGAGACCCAGTACTTC
CASSQGPSGQETQYF
>TRBV3-1|TRBD1|TRBJ2-1|.
TGTGCCAGCAGGCGGGACAGGGTAGACAATGAGCAGTTCTTC
CASRRDRVDNEQFF
>TRBV7-9|.|TRBJ1-1|.
TGTGCCAGCAGCCACCAGGGACACCAGAACACTGAAGCTTTCTTT
CASSHQGHQNTEAFF
>TRBV7-2|TRBD1|TRBJ2-7|.
TGTGCCAGCAGCATAACCGGGACAGCGTTAAACGAGCAGTACTTC
CASSITGTALNEQYF
>TRBV7-6|.|TRBJ1-2|.
TGTGCCAGCAGTCAGGGACTGCGAGCTAACTATGGCTACACCTTC
CASSQGLRANYGYTF
>TRBV4-2|.|TRBJ2-3|few
TGTGCCAGCAGCCAAGAAGAATGGGCGGCCACAGATACGCAGTATTTT
CASSQEEWAATDTQYF
>TRBV7-2|TRBD2|TRBJ2-3|few
TGTGCCAGCAGCACCAACGGGGGGGCGCAGTATTTT
CASSTNGGAQYF
>TRBV20-1|.|TRBJ2-1|.
TGCAGTGCTAGTTACCAGGGGGGTCGGGAGCAGTTCTTC
CSASYQGGREQFF
>TRBV5-1|.|TRBJ2-3|.
TGCGCCAGCAGCTTGGACGTGGGGCGCCGGGCAGATACGCAGTATTTT
CASSLDVGRRADTQYF
>TRBV9|.|TRBJ2-7|few
TGTGCCAGCAGCGTAGCTCAGGAGACCTACGAGCAGTACTTC
CASSVAQETYEQYF
>TRBV6-4|TRBD1|TRBJ1-4|few
TGTGCCAGCAGTGACTCGACAGGGGGTTTTGAAAAACTGTTTTTT
CASSDSTGGFEKLFF
>TRBV29-1|.|TRBJ1-1|many
TGCAGCGTTGTCCTCAGGACCACTGAAGCTTTCTTT
CSVVLRTTEAFF
>TRBV2|TRBD2|TRBJ2-2|many
TGTGCCAGCAGTGAAGCGCGACGGGGGGGCGGGGAGCTGTTTTTT
CASSEARRGGGELFF
>TRBV21-1|.|TRBJ1-5|.
TGTGCCAGCACCCAGGGGGCTCATCAGCCCCAGCATTTT
CASTQGAHQPQHF
>TRBV5-1|.|TRBJ2-4|few
TGCGCCAGCAGCCCCTTCCCTTTGAAAAACATTCAGTACTTC
CASSPFPLKNIQYF
>TRBV29-1|.|TRBJ2-1|many
TGCAGCGTTGAAGAAGGGGGGGGCAATGAGCAGTTCTTC
CSVEEGGGNEQFF
>TRBV29-1|.|TRBJ1-1|few
TGCAGCGTTGGAAGTAGGTACGCTGACACTGAAGCTTTCTTT
CSVGSRYADTEAFF